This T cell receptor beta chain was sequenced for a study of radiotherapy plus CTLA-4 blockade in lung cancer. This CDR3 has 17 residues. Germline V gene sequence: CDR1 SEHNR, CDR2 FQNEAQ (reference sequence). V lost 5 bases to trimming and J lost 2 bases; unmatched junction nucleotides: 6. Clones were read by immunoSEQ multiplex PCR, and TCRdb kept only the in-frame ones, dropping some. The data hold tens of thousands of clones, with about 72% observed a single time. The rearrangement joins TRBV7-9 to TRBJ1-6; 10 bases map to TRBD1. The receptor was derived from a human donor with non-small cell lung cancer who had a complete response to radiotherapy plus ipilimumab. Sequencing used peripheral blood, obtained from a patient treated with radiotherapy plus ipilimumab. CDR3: CASSAEGQGTYNSPLHF. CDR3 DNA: TGTGCCAGCAGCGCCGAGGGACAGGGGACCTATAATTCACCCCTCCACTTT.